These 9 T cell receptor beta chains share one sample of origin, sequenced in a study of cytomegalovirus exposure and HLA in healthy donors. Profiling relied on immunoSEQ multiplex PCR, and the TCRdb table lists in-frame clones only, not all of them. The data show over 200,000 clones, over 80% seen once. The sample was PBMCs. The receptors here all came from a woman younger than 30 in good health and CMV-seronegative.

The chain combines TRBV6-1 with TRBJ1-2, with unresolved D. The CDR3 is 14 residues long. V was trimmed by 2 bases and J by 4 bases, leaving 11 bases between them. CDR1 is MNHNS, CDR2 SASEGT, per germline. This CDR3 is CASSERAGSYGYTF. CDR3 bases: TGTGCCAGCAGTGAAAGGGCAGGTAGCTATGGCTACACCTTC.

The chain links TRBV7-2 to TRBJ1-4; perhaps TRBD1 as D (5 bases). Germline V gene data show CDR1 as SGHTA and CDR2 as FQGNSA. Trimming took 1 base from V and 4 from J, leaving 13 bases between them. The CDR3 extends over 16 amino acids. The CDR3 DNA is TGTGCCAGCAGCTTAGGGAGGGGACGCCTTAATGAAAAACTGTTTTTT. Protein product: CASSLGRGRLNEKLFF.

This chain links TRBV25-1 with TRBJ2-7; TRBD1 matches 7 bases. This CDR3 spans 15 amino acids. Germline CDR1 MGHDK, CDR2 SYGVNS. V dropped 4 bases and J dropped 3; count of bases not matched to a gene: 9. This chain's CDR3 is CASSGSGTANYEQYF. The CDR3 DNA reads TGTGCCAGCAGTGGCTCCGGGACAGCAAACTACGAGCAGTACTTC.

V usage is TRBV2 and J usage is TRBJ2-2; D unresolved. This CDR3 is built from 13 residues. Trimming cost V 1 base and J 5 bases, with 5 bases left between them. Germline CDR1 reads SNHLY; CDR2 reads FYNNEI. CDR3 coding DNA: TGTGCCAGCAGTGAAGAGGCAACCGGGGAGCTGTTTTTT. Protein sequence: CASSEEATGELFF.

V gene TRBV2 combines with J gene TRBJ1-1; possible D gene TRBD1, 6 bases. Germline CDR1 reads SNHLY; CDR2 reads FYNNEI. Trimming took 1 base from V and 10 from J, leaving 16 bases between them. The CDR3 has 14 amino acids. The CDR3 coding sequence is TGTGCCAGCAGTGAAGAACAGGGCAAAAGACCAGCTTTCTTT. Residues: CASSEEQGKRPAFF. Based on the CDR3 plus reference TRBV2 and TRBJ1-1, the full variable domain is EPEVTQTPSHQVTQMGQEVILRCVPISNHLYFYWYRQILGQKVEFLVSFYNNEISEKSEIFDDQFSVERPDGSNFTLKIRSTKLEDSAMYFCASSEEQGKRPAFFGQGTRLTVV.

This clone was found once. The CDR3 DNA reads TGTGCCAGCACTCCCTCGGACAGGGTGTCTGAAGCTTTCTTT. Protein product: CASTPSDRVSEAFF. This rearrangement joins TRBV28 to TRBJ1-1; 8 bases agree with TRBD1. V lost 7 bases, J lost 6 bases, and 10 bases stayed unmatched. CDR3 size: 14 residues. The germline CDR1 and CDR2 sequences are MDHEN and SYDVKM.

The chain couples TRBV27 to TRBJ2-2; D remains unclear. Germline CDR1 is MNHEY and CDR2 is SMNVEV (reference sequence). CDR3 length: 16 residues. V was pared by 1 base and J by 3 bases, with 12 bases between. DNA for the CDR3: TGTGCCAGCAGTTTATTGGTGAGAGACTACACCGGGGAGCTGTTTTTT. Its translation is CASSLLVRDYTGELFF.

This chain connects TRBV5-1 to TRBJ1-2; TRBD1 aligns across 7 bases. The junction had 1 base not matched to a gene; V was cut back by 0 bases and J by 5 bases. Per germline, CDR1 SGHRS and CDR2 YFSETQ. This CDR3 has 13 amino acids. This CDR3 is CASSLEGQYGYTF. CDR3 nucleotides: TGCGCCAGCAGCTTGGAGGGACAGTATGGCTACACCTTC.

Here the CDR3 reads CASSYDLGADYGYTF. The CDR3 coding sequence is TGTGCCAGCAGTTATGATCTTGGGGCAGACTATGGCTACACCTTC. The chain joins TRBV2 to TRBJ1-2; D perhaps matches TRBD1 (5 bases). The CDR3 has 15 amino acids. Germline values: CDR1 SNHLY, CDR2 FYNNEI. V was clipped by 5 bases and J by 3 bases, with 16 bases between them.